This T cell receptor beta chain came from a study of blood T cell repertoires in COVID-19. About the research overall: Acute and convalescent COVID-19 samples came from the United States, Italy and Spain. T cells, B-cell-depleted T cells, or PBMCs provided the cDNA or gDNA that served as material.

Germline V gene lookup returns CDR1 MNHEY and CDR2 SVGAGI. This CDR3 is 12 amino acids long. Trimming removed 7 bases from V and 6 bases from J, with 12 bases in between. How the authors handled the data: Estimation of nucleated cell counts was performed using reference gene primer amplification. Libraries were prepared by immunoSEQ multiplex PCR; TCRdb keeps only in-frame clonotypes and omits some of them. The D gene and trimming were derived from the DNA, and the V and J assignments and clone size from that table. The sample records some 63,000 clones, over 75% being singletons. The V and J genes are TRBV6-5 and TRBJ1-2; weak D call: TRBD1 (6 bases). The receptor was derived from a human donor in a cohort sampled during active COVID-19. The specimen sequenced was peripheral blood. The CDR3 bases are TGTGCCAGCAAGGGCAGGGGACATGGCTACACCTTC. Translation gives CASKGRGHGYTF.